The source of this TCR beta chain is a study of shared clonotypes between healthy human individuals. Study-level results: Sequencing depth was a factor that was expected to affect clonotype sharing among donors.

This clone has only a few counts. Its antigen is not identified. The sample holds other DNA sequences that translate to the same CDR3. The donor population consisted of healthy HIV-negative adults with no recent acute infections or vaccinations. Sorted subsets were amplified in replicate PCRs using 150 to 250 ng DNA, 32,000 or so T cell genomes. Original handling: ImmunoSEQ only sent back junction sequences with no quality scores, so filtering was done differently. The protocol was immunoSEQ multiplex PCR, while the TCRdb copy is restricted to in-frame clones and leaves out a portion. That table furnishes V, J and clone size, whereas the DNA furnished D and trimming. Of under 750,000 clones in the sample, over 60% were seen once. CDR3 length equals 13 residues. Germline CDR1 and CDR2: MDHEN and SYDVKM. Trimming took off 6 bases at V and 2 bases at J, with 11 bases between the two ends.

The sequence derives from a woman aged 30 to 39 in good health. The J gene is TRBJ2-7, the V gene TRBV28; no reliable D call. The sequenced sample was memory CD4+ T cells sorted from blood. Regarding subset: CD45RA-negative fraction. As DNA, the CDR3 is TGTGCCAGCAGGGAACCCTTGACCTACGAGCAGTACTTC. Protein: CASREPLTYEQYF.